This T cell receptor (beta chain) was captured in a study of T cell responses to AZD1222 COVID-19 vaccine. Profiled with immunoSEQ multiplex PCR; TCRdb holds only in-frame clones, not every one. The sample yields about 180,000 clones, more than 75% seen once. The CDR3 length is 13 residues. J was trimmed by 7 bases and V by 6 bases; bases with no gene match: 5. Per germline, CDR1 MNHEY and CDR2 SVGAGI. This clonotype was obtained from an adult who received the AZD1222 COVID-19 vaccine. Material: peripheral blood, obtained 28 days after the second AZD1222 dose. The gene calls are TRBV6-5 and TRBJ1-1, with TRBD1 matching 10 bases. CDR3 DNA: TGTGCCAGCAGCTTGGACAGGGGGATTGAAGCTTTCTTT. This encodes CASSLDRGIEAFF.